The 17 T cell receptor beta chains below were found in one sample sequenced in a study of tumor-infiltrating lymphocytes in localized non-small cell lung cancer. Libraries were prepared by immunoSEQ multiplex PCR; TCRdb keeps only in-frame clonotypes and omits some of them. The repertoire holds approximately 9,600 clones, 65% to 80% seen once, with about 18% in the top ten. The specimen was uninvolved lung tissue not adjacent to the tumor. The receptors derive from a human donor with non-small cell lung cancer.

The chain carries TRBV11-2 and TRBJ2-5, with TRBD2 identical over 9 bases. The V gene end was trimmed by 2 bases and the J gene end by 5 bases; junction bases not matched to a gene: 9. The CDR3 is 16 residues long. Germline CDR1 is SGHAT and CDR2 is FQNNGV. The CDR3 is CASSLRPGLAGETQYF. The CDR3 DNA follows: TGTGCCAGCAGCTTACGCCCGGGCCTAGCGGGGGAGACCCAGTACTTC. Filled out from reference TRBV11-2 and TRBJ2-5, the complete variable domain reads EAGVAQSPRYKIIEKRQSVAFWCNPISGHATLYWYQQILGQGPKLLIQFQNNGVVDDSQLPKDRFSAERLKGVDSTLKIQPAKLEDSAVYLCASSLRPGLAGETQYFGPGTRLLVL.

The chain is built from TRBV23-1 and TRBJ1-1, with D unclear. TRBV23-1 is flagged as an ORF with uncertain function. This CDR3 has 14 amino acids. V was clipped by 2 bases and J by 2 bases, with 9 bases between them. CDR3 protein: CASSQETTNTEAFF. CDR3 DNA sequence: TGCGCCAGCAGTCAAGAGACTACCAACACTGAAGCTTTCTTT.

A single count supports this clone. V is TRBV7-2 and J is TRBJ1-1; 12 nucleotides align to TRBD1. The CDR3 extends over 18 amino acids. The germline V gene encodes CDR1 SGHTA and CDR2 FQGNSA. Trimming removed 5 bases from V and 0 bases from J; junction bases left unmatched: 10. Here the CDR3 reads CASSPSSGTGGLNTEAFF. CDR3 in DNA: TGTGCCAGCAGCCCTAGTTCGGGGACAGGGGGCTTGAACACTGAAGCTTTCTTT. Supplemented by reference TRBV7-2 and TRBJ1-1, the full variable domain reads GAGVSQSPSNKVTEKGKDVELRCDPISGHTALYWYRQSLGQGLEFLIYFQGNSAPDKSGLPSDRFSAERTGGSVSTLTIQRTQQEDSAVYLCASSPSSGTGGLNTEAFFGQGTRLTVV.

The chain employs TRBV19 and TRBJ2-7, with D perhaps TRBD2 (6 bases). V lost 7 bases and J 2 bases, leaving 15 bases between the germline ends. Germline-derived CDR1 and CDR2 are LNHDA and SQIVND (reference sequence). The CDR3 is 14 amino acids. The CDR3 spells CASTEEGSPYEQYF. For the CDR3, the DNA is TGTGCCAGTACTGAGGAGGGATCCCCCTACGAGCAGTACTTC.

The rearrangement joins TRBV28 to TRBJ1-4; maybe TRBD1 (5 bases). The V gene's germline CDR1 is MDHEN and CDR2 SYDVKM. Deletions cut 6 bases from V and 3 bases from J, with 14 bases between. The CDR3 runs to 15 residues. CDR3 sequence (DNA): TGTGCCAGCAGGCCCCCGGGGGTTGCTAATGAAAAACTGTTTTTT. Protein sequence: CASRPPGVANEKLFF. Together with reference TRBV28 and TRBJ1-4, the CDR3 gives the full variable domain: DVKVTQSSRYLVKRTGEKVFLECVQDMDHENMFWYRQDPGLGLRLIYFSYDVKMKEKGDIPEGYSVSREKKERFSLILESASTNQTSMYLCASRPPGVANEKLFFGSGTQLSVL.

CDR3 region: CASQNASGDYNEQFF. CDR3 DNA sequence: TGTGCCAGCCAAAATGCTAGCGGGGACTACAATGAGCAGTTCTTC. The chain is built from TRBV21-1 and TRBJ2-1; TRBD2, the D gene given by the table, was not confirmed from the DNA. TRBV21-1 is a known pseudogene. This CDR3 comprises 15 residues.

V gene TRBV6-5 combines with J gene TRBJ2-3; D possibly uses TRBD1 or TRBD2 (5 bases each). This CDR3 comprises 14 residues. Looked up from germline, CDR1 is MNHEY and CDR2 is SVGAGI. Deletions cut 6 bases from V and 2 bases from J, with 12 bases between. CDR3 loop: CASSLGASTDTQYF. The CDR3 DNA reads as TGTGCCAGCAGCCTCGGGGCCTCCACAGATACGCAGTATTTT.

V usage is TRBV9 and J usage is TRBJ1-1; no firm D call. CDR1 is SGDLS and CDR2 is YYNGEE in the germline V gene. Trimming took 0 bases from V and 1 from J, leaving 4 bases between them. This CDR3 has 13 amino acids. CDR3 protein: CASSVGANTEAFF. CDR3 nucleotides: TGTGCCAGCAGCGTAGGAGCGAACACTGAAGCTTTCTTT.

The V call is TRBV30, the J call TRBJ2-7; a weak D match, TRBD1 (7 bases). V dropped 4 bases and J dropped 7 bases, with 14 bases sitting between them. The germline CDR1 and CDR2 sequences are GTSNPN and SVGIG (reference sequence). The CDR3 length is 12 residues. CDR3 region: CAWNKGAGEQYF. In nucleotides, the CDR3 is TGTGCCTGGAATAAGGGGGCGGGGGAGCAGTACTTC.

V is TRBV2 and J is TRBJ2-3; 9 nucleotides line up with TRBD2. CDR1 and CDR2 from the germline V gene are SNHLY and FYNNEI. The CDR3 consists of 15 residues. Trimming removed 0 bases from V and 7 bases from J; junction bases left unmatched: 5. The CDR3 DNA sequence: TGTGCCAGCAGTGAAGCGTTAGCGGGAGTGTATACGCAGTATTTT. This translates into CASSEALAGVYTQYF.

V and J are TRBV25-1 and TRBJ2-1; D remains unclear. V was cut by 4 bases and J by 0 bases, with 13 bases left in between. Per the germline V gene, CDR1 is MGHDK and CDR2 is SYGVNS. This CDR3 spans 16 amino acids. CDR3 amino acids: CASSGASPSSYNEQFF. DNA for the CDR3: TGTGCCAGCAGTGGCGCTAGTCCTAGCTCCTACAATGAGCAGTTCTTC.

The chain joins TRBV7-9 to TRBJ1-5; no firm D call. V gave up 5 bases and J gave up 7 bases, with 9 bases separating them. The length of the CDR3 is 12 residues. Germline V gives CDR1 SEHNR, CDR2 FQNEAQ (reference sequence). CDR3 DNA sequence: TGTGCCAGCAGCCTAGGTGGCCAGCCCCAGCATTTT. This encodes CASSLGGQPQHF.

The rearrangement uses TRBV18 and TRBJ1-2; D is uncertain. Per the germline V gene, CDR1 is KGHSH and CDR2 is LQKENI. CDR3 length: 13 residues. Deletions cut 4 bases from V and 4 bases from J, with 10 bases between. The CDR3 DNA reads TGTGCCAGCTCACTGCAGAGGGCCTATGGCTACACCTTC. Protein sequence: CASSLQRAYGYTF.

The rearrangement uses TRBV4-1 and TRBJ2-3, with D possibly called TRBD1 or TRBD2 (6 bases each). The CDR3 spans 15 residues. Germline loops: CDR1 MGHRA, CDR2 YSYEKL. V lost 4 bases, J lost 2 bases, and 13 bases lay in between. The CDR3 coding sequence is TGCGCCAGCAGCCTAACGGGGGCCGTCACAGATACGCAGTATTTT. Translation: CASSLTGAVTDTQYF.

This chain connects TRBV29-1 to TRBJ2-7; perhaps TRBD2 as D (6 bases). Germline V lookup: CDR1 SQVTM, CDR2 ANQGSEA. CDR3 length: 13 amino acids. The V gene lost 5 bases and the J gene lost 3 bases, with 14 bases spanning the gap. CDR3 bases: TGCAGCGTTATTGGAGGGTTTGTCTACGAGCAGTACTTC. Translated: CSVIGGFVYEQYF.

The genes are TRBV7-2 and TRBJ2-3; 8 nucleotides line up with TRBD1. Germline values: CDR1 SGHTA, CDR2 FQGNSA. J lost 6 bases, V lost 5 bases, and 1 base had no gene match. There are 12 residues in the CDR3. CDR3 DNA: TGTGCCAGCAGCCAGGGGGCGGATACGCAGTATTTT. It is translated as CASSQGADTQYF.

CDR3 sequence: CASSIPGGYEQYF. The CDR3 DNA is TGTGCCAGCAGCATTCCAGGGGGCTACGAGCAGTACTTC. The chain recombines TRBV5-6 with TRBJ2-7; 7 bases line up with TRBD1. CDR3 size: 13 residues. Germline CDR1 is SGHDT and CDR2 is YYEEEE. Trimming cost V 4 bases and J 3 bases; bases outside gene matches: 4.